The 20 T cell receptor beta chains below come from one sample, sequenced in a study of early T cells in non-severe SARS-CoV-2 infection. Via MiXCR, TCRdb re-called the 5' RACE reads, giving one row per CDR3 protein. The sample lists tens of thousands of distinct CDR3 sequences, 5% to 6.5% occurring once. Specimen: whole blood. Every receptor here comes from an adult who was a healthcare worker with PCR-confirmed SARS-CoV-2 infection or an uninfected control (not recorded which).

This clonotype was counted many times. The chain joins TRBV29-1 to TRBJ2-3, with D maybe TRBD1 (7 bases). CDR1 is SQVTM, CDR2 ANQGSEA, per germline. The CDR3 runs to 14 residues. The V end was cut by 7 bases, the J end by 5 bases, with 19 bases between. This CDR3 is CSAGGGQEGDTQYF. In DNA, the CDR3 is TGCAGCGCTGGGGGCGGACAGGAGGGAGATACGCAGTATTTT.

This clonotype was seen many times. This chain joins TRBV5-4 and TRBJ2-5; no firm D call. Per germline, CDR1 SGHNT and CDR2 YYREEE (reference sequence). This CDR3 has 12 amino acids. V lost 0 bases and J 5 bases, leaving 5 bases between the germline ends. CDR3 residues: CASSLGLETQYF. CDR3 DNA sequence: TGTGCCAGCAGCTTGGGTCTGGAGACCCAGTACTTC.

This clonotype was observed a handful of times. V and J are TRBV6-6 and TRBJ1-3; perhaps TRBD1 as D (5 bases). V lost 6 bases and J 0 bases, leaving 12 bases between the germline ends. CDR1 and CDR2 (germline): MNHNY, SVGAGI (reference sequence). CDR3 size: 15 residues. The CDR3 here is CASSRDGDSGNTIYF. The CDR3 DNA is TGTGCCAGCAGCCGGGACGGGGACTCTGGAAACACCATATATTTT.

Ten or more counts support this clonotype. The CDR3 DNA reads TGTGCCAGCAGTGAATCGCAGCAACCCAACACTGAAGCTTTCTTT. Translating it yields CASSESQQPNTEAFF. This rearrangement joins TRBV25-1 to TRBJ1-1, with D uncertain. Trimming pared 1 base from V and 2 bases from J, leaving 11 bases between. Germline V gene data show CDR1 as MGHDK and CDR2 as SYGVNS. This CDR3 has 15 residues.

The CDR3 region has the DNA TGTGCCAGCAGCTTGGTGGGGGGACCCGAAGAGACCCAGTACTTC. It encodes CASSLVGGPEETQYF. The chain uses TRBV5-4 and TRBJ2-5, with a tentative D call TRBD2 (6 bases). Trimming stripped 0 bases from V and 3 bases from J, with 12 bases between. Germline V gives CDR1 SGHNT, CDR2 YYREEE (reference sequence). The CDR3 covers 15 residues.

This clonotype was found many times. This chain links TRBV4-3 with TRBJ2-5, with TRBD1 as a possible D gene (7 bases). Germline CDR1 reads LGHNA; CDR2 reads YSLEER. The CDR3 contains 16 residues. V was cut by 3 bases and J by 5 bases, with 19 bases left in between. For the CDR3, the DNA is TGCGCCAGCAGCCAGCGTTACAGGGGCGGAGGGGAGACCCAGTACTTC. It codes for CASSQRYRGGGETQYF.

A few counts support this clonotype. The J gene is TRBJ2-7, the V gene TRBV10-3; tentative D call: TRBD2 (6 bases). Trimming left V 7 bases short and J 5 bases short, with 18 bases between. The CDR3 contains 14 residues. Germline CDR1 ENHRY, CDR2 SYGVKD. CDR3 loop: CAINLGGTRDEQYF. In nucleotides, the CDR3 is TGTGCCATCAACCTTGGAGGGACGAGGGACGAGCAGTACTTC.

This clonotype appeared many times. The genes are TRBV7-3 and TRBJ2-3; the match to TRBD1 covers 10 bases. Germline V gene lookup returns CDR1 SGHTA and CDR2 FQGTGA. V gave up 4 bases and J gave up 4 bases; unmatched junction bases: 2. The CDR3 has 14 residues. CDR3 nucleotides: TGTGCCAGCAGCTCGGGGACAGGGGCAGATACGCAGTATTTT. It is translated as CASSSGTGADTQYF.

This chain uses TRBV27 with TRBJ2-3, with 9 positions matching TRBD2. The CDR3 loop spans 18 amino acids. Germline values: CDR1 MNHEY, CDR2 SMNVEV (reference sequence). With V trimmed by 5 bases and J by 0 bases, 12 bases remained unmatched. The chain's CDR3 is CASSPYRLAELSTDTQYF. In DNA form, the CDR3 reads TGTGCCAGCAGTCCATACCGACTAGCGGAACTTAGCACAGATACGCAGTATTTT.

This clonotype was recorded a few times. The CDR3 nucleotides are TGTGCCAGCAGCCAAGGGGGGGATGGAGTCACTGAAGCTTTCTTT. Residues: CASSQGGDGVTEAFF. The chain joins TRBV28 to TRBJ1-1, with TRBD1 as a possible D gene (6 bases). This CDR3 contains 15 residues. V lost 6 bases, J lost 4 bases, and 18 bases lay in between. Germline V gene data show CDR1 as MDHEN and CDR2 as SYDVKM.

This clonotype came up many times. The J gene is TRBJ1-1, the V gene TRBV7-2; 9 bases are shared with TRBD1. Germline lookup yields CDR1 SGHTA and CDR2 FQGNSA. With V trimmed by 3 bases and J by 2 bases, 1 base remained unmatched. The CDR3 spans 14 residues. The CDR3 protein is CASSLGQGNTEAFF. As DNA, the CDR3 is TGTGCCAGCAGCTTGGGACAGGGAAACACTGAAGCTTTCTTT. Supplemented by reference TRBV7-2 and TRBJ1-1, the full variable domain reads GAGVSQSPSNKVTEKGKDVELRCDPISGHTALYWYRQSLGQGLEFLIYFQGNSAPDKSGLPSDRFSAERTGGSVSTLTIQRTQQEDSAVYLCASSLGQGNTEAFFGQGTRLTVV.

This clonotype was detected ten times or more. This chain uses TRBV5-8 with TRBJ2-5; D gene unclear. The CDR3 spans 12 residues. V shed 0 bases and J shed 2 bases, with 2 bases lying between them. Per germline, CDR1 SGHTS and CDR2 YDEGEE. As DNA, the CDR3 is TGTGCCAGCAGCTTGGATCAAGAGACCCAGTACTTC. It translates to CASSLDQETQYF.

The sample holds many counts of this clonotype. This chain connects TRBV20-1 to TRBJ2-5; 7 nucleotides match TRBD2. Germline lookup yields CDR1 DFQATT and CDR2 SNEGSKA (reference sequence). J was trimmed by 5 bases and V by 5 bases; bases with no gene match: 8. This CDR3 contains 13 residues. The CDR3 coding sequence is TGCAGTGCTGGCCGACTAGCTAGTGAGACCCAGTACTTC. Amino acid sequence: CSAGRLASETQYF.

This clonotype was seen a few times. V gene TRBV13 combines with J gene TRBJ2-5; 9 bases are shared with TRBD1. Losses at the gene ends were 5 bases for V and 2 bases for J; bases not matched to a gene: 3. CDR1 and CDR2 from the germline V gene are PRHDT and FYEKMQ (reference sequence). The CDR3 is made up of 14 amino acids. The CDR3 DNA reads as TGTGCCAGCAGCGCCGACAGGGGGCAAGAGACCCAGTACTTC. Translation gives CASSADRGQETQYF.

In this sample, this clonotype turned up many times. The chain carries TRBV11-2 and TRBJ2-7; D unclear. Germline CDR1 and CDR2: SGHAT and FQNNGV. V lost 5 bases and J 0 bases, leaving 11 bases between the germline ends. This CDR3 region has 14 residues. As DNA, the CDR3 is TGTGCCAGCAGCGACACACGGTCCTCCTACGAGCAGTACTTC. It codes for CASSDTRSSYEQYF.

The table lists this clonotype with many counts. The J gene is TRBJ2-7, the V gene TRBV7-9; D is perhaps TRBD2 (5 bases). The length of the CDR3 is 14 residues. Trimming stripped 5 bases from V and 7 bases from J, with 18 bases between. Germline V CDR1 and CDR2: SEHNR, FQNEAQ (reference sequence). The CDR3 nucleotides read TGTGCCAGCAGCCAAAGCGGAGCTAACTGGGAGCAGTACTTC. Its protein product is CASSQSGANWEQYF.

This clonotype has ten or more counts. The chain combines TRBV4-2 with TRBJ2-6; unclear D gene. The CDR3 runs to 16 residues. CDR1 and CDR2 (germline): LGHNA, YNFKEQ. V was pared by 0 bases and J by 0 bases, with 6 bases between. The CDR3 region has the DNA TGTGCCAGCAGCCAAGAGGTTAGCTCTGGGGCCAACGTCCTGACTTTC. Amino acids: CASSQEVSSGANVLTF.

This clonotype was observed many times. This chain links TRBV6-5 with TRBJ2-1, with D possibly matching TRBD2 (6 bases). CDR1 is MNHEY, CDR2 SVGAGI, per germline. The CDR3 is made up of 14 amino acids. V gave up 6 bases and J gave up 4 bases, with 13 bases separating them. CDR3 residues: CASRGAGSYNEQFF. DNA for the CDR3: TGTGCCAGCAGGGGCGCGGGATCATACAATGAGCAGTTCTTC.

At least ten counts were recorded for this clonotype. The chain uses TRBV20-1 and TRBJ2-5; 14 nucleotides agree with TRBD2. The CDR3 consists of 14 residues. J lost 5 bases, V lost 6 bases, and 5 bases had no gene match. CDR1 and CDR2 (germline): DFQATT, SNEGSKA (reference sequence). The CDR3: CSAGTSGRRETQYF. The CDR3 DNA is TGCAGTGCGGGGACTAGCGGGAGACGGGAGACCCAGTACTTC.

This clonotype was counted only a few times. The chain couples TRBV27 to TRBJ2-7, with D hard to call. Germline CDR1 is MNHEY and CDR2 is SMNVEV (reference sequence). Trimming shortened V by 0 bases and J by 1 base, and 7 bases separated the two germline ends. This CDR3 comprises 14 residues. Written as DNA, the CDR3 is TGTGCCAGCAGTTTATCACTGAGGTCCTACGAGCAGTACTTC. Translated: CASSLSLRSYEQYF.